The 8 T cell receptor beta chains below were found in one sample sequenced in a study of blood T cell repertoires in COVID-19. Method: immunoSEQ multiplex PCR; TCRdb's copy keeps in-frame clones and lacks some. The table shows about 260,000 clones, with about 82% occurring only once. The sequenced sample consisted of PBMCs or T cells enriched from blood (not recorded which). These receptors originate from a woman between 50 and 59 years old who had recovered from COVID-19.

V and J are TRBV9 and TRBJ2-1; 12 nucleotides match TRBD2. This CDR3 region has 16 residues. Germline loops: CDR1 SGDLS, CDR2 YYNGEE. Trimming cost V 0 bases and J 6 bases; bases outside gene matches: 4. The CDR3 reads CASSVAGLAGTNEQFF. DNA of the CDR3: TGTGCCAGCAGCGTAGCCGGACTAGCGGGGACCAATGAGCAGTTCTTC.

The chain joins TRBV19 to TRBJ1-4, with TRBD1 identical over 7 bases. From germline, CDR1 is LNHDA and CDR2 SQIVND (reference sequence). The CDR3 runs 15 residues. J gave up 8 bases and V 9 bases, and 15 bases lay outside the gene matches. This chain's CDR3 is CASAGGPSRPEKLFF. The CDR3 region has the DNA TGTGCCAGCGCAGGGGGGCCATCTAGGCCCGAAAAACTGTTTTTT.

The chain combines TRBV18 with TRBJ2-3, with TRBD2 matching 8 bases. The CDR3 runs to 16 residues. V dropped 0 bases and J dropped 3; count of bases not matched to a gene: 5. CDR1 and CDR2 from the germline V gene are KGHSH and LQKENI. CDR3 nucleotide sequence: TGTGCCAGCTCACCACCCAGCGGGAGACGGACAGATACGCAGTATTTT. Amino acids: CASSPPSGRRTDTQYF. Using reference TRBV18 and TRBJ2-3 for the parts outside the CDR3, the full variable domain is NAGVMQNPRHLVRRRGQEARLRCSPMKGHSHVYWYRQLPEEGLKFMVYLQKENIIDESGMPKERFSAEFPKEGPSILRIQQVVRGDSAAYFCASSPPSGRRTDTQYFGPGTRLTVL.

The count of this clone is one. The V and J genes are TRBV18 and TRBJ1-2; 9 bases line up with TRBD1. Trimming removed 4 bases from V and 8 bases from J; junction bases left unmatched: 11. Germline assignment: CDR1 KGHSH and CDR2 LQKENI. This CDR3 contains 15 residues. CDR3 amino acids: CASSLHPGTGSGYTF. The CDR3 DNA sequence: TGTGCCAGCTCACTACACCCCGGGACAGGGAGCGGCTACACCTTC. Full variable domain (missing parts from reference TRBV18 and TRBJ1-2): NAGVMQNPRHLVRRRGQEARLRCSPMKGHSHVYWYRQLPEEGLKFMVYLQKENIIDESGMPKERFSAEFPKEGPSILRIQQVVRGDSAAYFCASSLHPGTGSGYTFGSGTRLTVV.

This clone has a single count. This chain joins TRBV7-8 and TRBJ1-1, with 7 bases identical to TRBD1. Looked up from germline, CDR1 is SGHVS and CDR2 is FQNEAQ. V was pared by 5 bases and J by 1 base, with 1 base of the junction left unmatched. CDR3 length: 13 amino acids. The CDR3 sequence: CASSRTGNTEAFF. The DNA of the CDR3 is TGTGCCAGCAGCCGGACAGGGAACACTGAAGCTTTCTTT.

The count of this clone is one. J is TRBJ1-1 and V is TRBV30; a possible D gene is TRBD1 (5 bases). The CDR3 is 12 amino acids. Trimming removed 5 bases from V and 0 bases from J, with 7 bases in between. The germline V gene has CDR1 GTSNPN and CDR2 SVGIG (reference sequence). The CDR3 sequence: CAWDRLNTEAFF. CDR3 coding DNA: TGTGCCTGGGACAGACTGAACACTGAAGCTTTCTTT.

The V and J genes are TRBV29-1 and TRBJ2-7; 7 positions agree with TRBD2. The CDR3 is 12 amino acids. V was pared by 2 bases and J by 2 bases, with 0 bases of the junction left unmatched. In germline, CDR1 is SQVTM, CDR2 ANQGSEA. CDR3 bases: TGCAGCGTTGAAAGCGGGACCTACGAGCAGTACTTC. Translated, it gives CSVESGTYEQYF.

The J gene is TRBJ2-7, the V gene TRBV27; TRBD2 agrees at 8 bases. The CDR3 has 14 amino acids. Germline-derived CDR1 and CDR2 are MNHEY and SMNVEV (reference sequence). After removal of 5 bases from V and 1 base from J, the junction contained 4 bases not matched to a gene. The CDR3 sequence is CASSALAGSYEQYF. The CDR3 nucleotides read TGTGCCAGCAGTGCATTAGCGGGATCCTACGAGCAGTACTTC.